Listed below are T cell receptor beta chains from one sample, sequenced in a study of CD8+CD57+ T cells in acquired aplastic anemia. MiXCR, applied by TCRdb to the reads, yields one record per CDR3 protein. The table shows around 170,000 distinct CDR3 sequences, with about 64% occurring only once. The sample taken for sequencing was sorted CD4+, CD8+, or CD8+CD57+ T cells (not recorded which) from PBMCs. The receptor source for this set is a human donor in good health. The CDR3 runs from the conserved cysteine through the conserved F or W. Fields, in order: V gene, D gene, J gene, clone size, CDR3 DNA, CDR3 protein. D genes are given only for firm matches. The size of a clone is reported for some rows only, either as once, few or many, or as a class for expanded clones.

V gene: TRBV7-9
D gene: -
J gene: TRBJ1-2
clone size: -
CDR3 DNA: TGTGCCAGCAGCCCTAAGCAAAAAAGGAGAGGCTACGCCTTC
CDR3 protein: CASSPKQKRRGYAF

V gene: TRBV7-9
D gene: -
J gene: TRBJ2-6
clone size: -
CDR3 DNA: TGTGCCAGCAGAGGGATAGGTCCTGGGGCCAACGTCCTGACTTTC
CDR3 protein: CASRGIGPGANVLTF

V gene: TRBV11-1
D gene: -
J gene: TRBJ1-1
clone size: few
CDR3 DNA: TGTGCCAGCAGAACACACCCGAACACTGAAGCTTTCTTT
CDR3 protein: CASRTHPNTEAFF

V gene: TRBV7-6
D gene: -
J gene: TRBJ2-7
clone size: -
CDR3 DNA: TGTGCCAGCAGCTCCCTCCGGGGATCCTACGAGCAGTACTTC
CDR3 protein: CASSSLRGSYEQYF

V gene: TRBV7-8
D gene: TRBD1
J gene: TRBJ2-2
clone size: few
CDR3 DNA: TGTGCCAGCAGCCCTACTGGGACAGTCACCGGGGAGCTGTTTTTT
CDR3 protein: CASSPTGTVTGELFF

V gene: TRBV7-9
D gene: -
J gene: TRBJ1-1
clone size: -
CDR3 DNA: TGTGCCAGCAGCTTGTCACGGGTGAACACTGAAGCTTTCTTT
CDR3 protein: CASSLSRVNTEAFF

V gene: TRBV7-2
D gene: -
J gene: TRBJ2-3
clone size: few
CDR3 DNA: TGTGCCAGCAGCTTGGGGCTAGTGCGCACAGATACGCAGTATTTT
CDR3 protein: CASSLGLVRTDTQYF

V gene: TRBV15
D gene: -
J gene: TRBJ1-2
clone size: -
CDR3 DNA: TGTGCCACCAGCAGAGCCCCAGTCTCTACAGTATTCTATGGCTACACCTTC
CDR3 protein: CATSRAPVSTVFYGYTF

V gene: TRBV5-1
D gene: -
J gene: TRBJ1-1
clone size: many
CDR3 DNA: TGCGCCAGCAGCTTGGGGCAGCAGAACACTGAAGCTTTCTTT
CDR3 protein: CASSLGQQNTEAFF

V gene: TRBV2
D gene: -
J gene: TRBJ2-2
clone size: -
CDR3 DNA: TGTGCCAGCAGTGAAGTGCGGACCAACACCGGGGAGCTGTTTTTT
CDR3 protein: CASSEVRTNTGELFF

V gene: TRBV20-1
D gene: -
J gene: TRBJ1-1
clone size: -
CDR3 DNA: TGCAGTGCTAGAAGGAGGGCAACTGAAGCTTTCTTT
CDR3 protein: CSARRRATEAFF

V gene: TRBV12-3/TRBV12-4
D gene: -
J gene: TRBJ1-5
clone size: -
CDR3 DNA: TGTGCCAGCAGTTGGCCACAGGGAACCCAGCATTTT
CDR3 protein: CASSWPQGTQHF

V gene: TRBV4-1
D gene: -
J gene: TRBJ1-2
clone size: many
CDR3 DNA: TGCGCCAGCAGCCAAGAAGCGGGTGCAAGCTATGGCTACACCTTC
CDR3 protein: CASSQEAGASYGYTF

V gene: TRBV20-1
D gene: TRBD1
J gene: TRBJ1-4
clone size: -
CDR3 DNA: TGCAGTGCTAGCGGGACAGGTCGGGAAAAACTGTTTTTT
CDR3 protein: CSASGTGREKLFF

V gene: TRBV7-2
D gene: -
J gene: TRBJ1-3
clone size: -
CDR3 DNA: TGTGCCAGCAGCTTACCAGGGTCCTCGGGAAACACCATATATTTT
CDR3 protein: CASSLPGSSGNTIYF

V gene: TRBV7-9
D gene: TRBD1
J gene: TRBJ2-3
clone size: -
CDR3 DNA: TGTGCCAGCACGCCAGGACAGGCAGACACAGATACGCAGTATTTT
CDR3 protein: CASTPGQADTDTQYF

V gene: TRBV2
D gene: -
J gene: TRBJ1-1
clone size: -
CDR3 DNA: TGTGCCAGCAGTGAAGCGCTTCGAGGGATCGAAGCTTTCTTT
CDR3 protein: CASSEALRGIEAFF

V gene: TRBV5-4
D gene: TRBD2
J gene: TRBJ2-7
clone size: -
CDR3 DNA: TGTGCCAGCAGCATGCGGACTAGCGGTTTCTACGAGCAGTACTTC
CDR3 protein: CASSMRTSGFYEQYF

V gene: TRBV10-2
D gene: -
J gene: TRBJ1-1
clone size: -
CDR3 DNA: TGCGCCAGCAGTGAGTGGTTGGAAAACACTGAAGCTTTCTTT
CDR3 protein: CASSEWLENTEAFF

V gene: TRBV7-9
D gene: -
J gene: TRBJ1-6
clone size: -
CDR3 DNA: TGTGCCAGCAGCCGGAATTCACCCCTCCACTTT
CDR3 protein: CASSRNSPLHF

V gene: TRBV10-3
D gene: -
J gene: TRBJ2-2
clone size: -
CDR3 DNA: TGTGCCATCAGCGACAGTCCGACCGGGGAGCTGTTTTTT
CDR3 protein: CAISDSPTGELFF

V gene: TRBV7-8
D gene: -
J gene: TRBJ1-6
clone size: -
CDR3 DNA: TGTGCCAGCAGCCCTCAGACGGGTTCACCCCTCCACTTT
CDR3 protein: CASSPQTGSPLHF

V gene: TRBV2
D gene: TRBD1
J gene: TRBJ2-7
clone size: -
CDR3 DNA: TGTGCCGGGACGATAGGGGACAGCTCCTACGAGCAGTACTTC
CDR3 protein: CAGTIGDSSYEQYF

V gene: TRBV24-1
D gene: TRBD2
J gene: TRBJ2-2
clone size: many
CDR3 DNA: TGTGCCACCAGTGATTATCCTTCCGCGGGAGGTTACACCGGGGAGCTGTTTTTT
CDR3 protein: CATSDYPSAGGYTGELFF

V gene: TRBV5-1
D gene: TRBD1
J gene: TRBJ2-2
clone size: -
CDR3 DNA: TGCGCCAGCAGCTTAAGGGGGCTGAACACCGGGGAGCTGTTTTTT
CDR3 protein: CASSLRGLNTGELFF

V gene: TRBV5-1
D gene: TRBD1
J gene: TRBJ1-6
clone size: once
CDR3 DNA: TGCGCCAGCAGCGGGGGACAGTCCTATAATTCACCCCTCCACTTT
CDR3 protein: CASSGGQSYNSPLHF

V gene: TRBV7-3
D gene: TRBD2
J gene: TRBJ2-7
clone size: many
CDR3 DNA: TGTGCCAGCAGCTTACTAGCGGGAGGGCCGGGCGAGCAGTACTTC
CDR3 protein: CASSLLAGGPGEQYF

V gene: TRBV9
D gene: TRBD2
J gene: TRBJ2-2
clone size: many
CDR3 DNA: TGTGCCAGCAGCGTAGCCGGGGGACTAGCGGGAGAAGCCGGGGAGCTGTTTTTT
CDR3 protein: CASSVAGGLAGEAGELFF

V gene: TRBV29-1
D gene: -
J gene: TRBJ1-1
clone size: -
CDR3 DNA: TGCAGCGTTGAAGAGGCACGGGGGAACACTGAAGCTTTCTTT
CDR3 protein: CSVEEARGNTEAFF

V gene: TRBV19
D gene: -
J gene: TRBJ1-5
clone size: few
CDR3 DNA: TGTGCCAGTAGCCAAAACAGTGGGAGCAATCAGCCCCAGCATTTT
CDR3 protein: CASSQNSGSNQPQHF

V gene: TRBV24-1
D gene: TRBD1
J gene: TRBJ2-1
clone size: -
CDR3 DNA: TGTGCCACCAGTGATCCAGGGGGCCCCTACAATGAGCAGTTCTTC
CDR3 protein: CATSDPGGPYNEQFF

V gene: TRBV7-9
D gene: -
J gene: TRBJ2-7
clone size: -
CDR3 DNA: TGTGCCAGCAGTCCCAGGAAGGGAGCCTACGAGCAGTACTTC
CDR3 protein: CASSPRKGAYEQYF

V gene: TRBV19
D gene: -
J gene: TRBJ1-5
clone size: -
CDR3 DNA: TGTGCCAGTAGTACCGACAGTGGGTACAGCCAGCCCCAGCATTTT
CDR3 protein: CASSTDSGYSQPQHF

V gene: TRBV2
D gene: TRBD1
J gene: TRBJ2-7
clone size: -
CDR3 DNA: TGTGCCAGCAGCCCGCGGGACAGGGGGCGCTTCCACGAGCAGTACTTC
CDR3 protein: CASSPRDRGRFHEQYF

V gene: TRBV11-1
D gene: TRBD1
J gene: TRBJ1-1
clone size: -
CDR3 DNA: TGTGCCAGCAGCTTGGACAGGGAGAGCACTGAAGCTTTCTTT
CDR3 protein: CASSLDRESTEAFF

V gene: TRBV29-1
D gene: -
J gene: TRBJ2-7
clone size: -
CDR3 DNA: TGCAGCGTGGGGGCCCCAGGGGGGAGCTCCTACGAGCAGTACTTC
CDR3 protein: CSVGAPGGSSYEQYF

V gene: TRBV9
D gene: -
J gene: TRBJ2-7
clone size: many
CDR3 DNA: TGTGCCAGCAGCGTAGCGGGGGCGCCTGGGGGCGAGCAGTACTTC
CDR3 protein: CASSVAGAPGGEQYF

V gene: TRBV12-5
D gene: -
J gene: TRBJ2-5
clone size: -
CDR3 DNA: TGTGCCAGCATGGAGACGTCGGGCCGAGAGACCCAGTACTTC
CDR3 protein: CASMETSGRETQYF

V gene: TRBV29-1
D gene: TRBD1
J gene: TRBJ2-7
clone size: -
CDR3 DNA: TGCAGCGGACAACGGGACAGGGTAAGCGAGCAGTACTTC
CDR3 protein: CSGQRDRVSEQYF

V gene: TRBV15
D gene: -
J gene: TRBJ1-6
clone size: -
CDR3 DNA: TGTGCCACCAGCAGAACGGGACTGAGGGATCCACCCCTCCACTTT
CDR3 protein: CATSRTGLRDPPLHF

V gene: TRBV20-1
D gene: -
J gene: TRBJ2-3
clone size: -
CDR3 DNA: TGCAGTGCTAACTCCGCGCAGTGGCCTGGGACAGATACGCAGTATTTT
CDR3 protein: CSANSAQWPGTDTQYF